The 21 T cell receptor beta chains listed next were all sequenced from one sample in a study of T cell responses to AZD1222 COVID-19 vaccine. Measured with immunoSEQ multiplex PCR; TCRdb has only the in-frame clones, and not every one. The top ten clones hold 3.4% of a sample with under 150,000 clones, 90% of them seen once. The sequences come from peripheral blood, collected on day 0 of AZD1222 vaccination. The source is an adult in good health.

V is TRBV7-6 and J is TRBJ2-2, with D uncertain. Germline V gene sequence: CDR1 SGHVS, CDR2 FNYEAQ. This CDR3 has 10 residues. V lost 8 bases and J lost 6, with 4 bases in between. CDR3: CASGAGELFF. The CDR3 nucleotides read TGTGCCAGCGGTGCCGGGGAGCTGTTTTTT.

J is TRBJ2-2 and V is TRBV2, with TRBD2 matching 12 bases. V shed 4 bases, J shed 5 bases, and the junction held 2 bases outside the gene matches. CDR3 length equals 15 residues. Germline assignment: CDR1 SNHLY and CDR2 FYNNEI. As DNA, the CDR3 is TGTGCCAGCAGTGGGACTAGCGGGGAGACCGGGGAGCTGTTTTTT. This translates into CASSGTSGETGELFF.

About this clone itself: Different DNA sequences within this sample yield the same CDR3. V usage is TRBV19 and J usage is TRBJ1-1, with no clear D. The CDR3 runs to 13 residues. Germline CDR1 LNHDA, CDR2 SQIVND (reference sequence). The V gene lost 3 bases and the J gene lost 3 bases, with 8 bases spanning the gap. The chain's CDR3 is CASSIRLDTEAFF. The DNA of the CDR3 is TGTGCCAGTAGTATCCGTCTGGACACTGAAGCTTTCTTT.

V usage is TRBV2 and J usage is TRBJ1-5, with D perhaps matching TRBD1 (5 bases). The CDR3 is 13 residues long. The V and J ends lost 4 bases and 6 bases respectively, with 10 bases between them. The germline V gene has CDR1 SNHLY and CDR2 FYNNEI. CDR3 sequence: CASSVEGFQPQHF. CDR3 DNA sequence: TGTGCCAGCAGTGTCGAGGGGTTTCAGCCCCAGCATTTT.

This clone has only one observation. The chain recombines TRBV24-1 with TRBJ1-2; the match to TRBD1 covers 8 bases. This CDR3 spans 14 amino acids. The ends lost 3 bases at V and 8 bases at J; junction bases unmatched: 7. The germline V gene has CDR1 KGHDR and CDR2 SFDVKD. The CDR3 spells CATSDPDRVKGYTF. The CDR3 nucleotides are TGTGCCACCAGTGATCCGGACAGGGTCAAAGGCTACACCTTC.

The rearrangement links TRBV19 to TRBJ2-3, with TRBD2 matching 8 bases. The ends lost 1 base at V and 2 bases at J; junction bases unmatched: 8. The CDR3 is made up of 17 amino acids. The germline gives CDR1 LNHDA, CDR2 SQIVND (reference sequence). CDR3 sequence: CASSIGSGGAYTDTQYF. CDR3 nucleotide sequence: TGTGCCAGTAGTATAGGGTCGGGGGGGGCCTACACAGATACGCAGTATTTT.

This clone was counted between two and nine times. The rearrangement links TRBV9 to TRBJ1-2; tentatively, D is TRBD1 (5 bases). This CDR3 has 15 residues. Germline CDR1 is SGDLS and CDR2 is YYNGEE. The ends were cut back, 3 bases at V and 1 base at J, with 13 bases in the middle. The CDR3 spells CASSAGAQSNYGYTF. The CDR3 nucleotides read TGTGCCAGCAGCGCCGGGGCACAGAGTAACTATGGCTACACCTTC.

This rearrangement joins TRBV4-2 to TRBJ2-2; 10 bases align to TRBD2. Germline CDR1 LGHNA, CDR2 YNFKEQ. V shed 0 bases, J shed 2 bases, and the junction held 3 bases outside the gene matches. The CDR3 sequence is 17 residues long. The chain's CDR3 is CASSQDVAGGNTGELFF. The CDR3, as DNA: TGTGCCAGCAGCCAAGACGTAGCGGGGGGAAACACCGGGGAGCTGTTTTTT.

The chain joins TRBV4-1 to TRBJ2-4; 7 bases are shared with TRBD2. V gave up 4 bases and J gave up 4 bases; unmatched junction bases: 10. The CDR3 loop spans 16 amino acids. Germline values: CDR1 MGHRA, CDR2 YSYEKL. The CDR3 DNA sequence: TGCGCCAGCAGCCCAAGGGGAGGGCTAGCGAAAAACATTCAGTACTTC. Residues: CASSPRGGLAKNIQYF.

The CDR3 region is CASSSDPKAYNEQFF. CDR3 DNA: TGTGCCAGCAGCTCGGACCCCAAAGCCTACAATGAGCAGTTCTTC. The chain carries TRBV7-8 and TRBJ2-1; D is uncertain. Germline lookup yields CDR1 SGHVS and CDR2 FQNEAQ. V was trimmed by 4 bases and J by 2 bases, leaving 12 bases between them. The CDR3 has 15 residues. Full variable domain (missing parts from reference TRBV7-8 and TRBJ2-1): GAGVSQSPRYKVAKRGQDVALRCDPISGHVSLFWYQQALGQGPEFLTYFQNEAQLDKSGLPSDRFFAERPEGSVSTLKIQRTQQEDSAVYLCASSSDPKAYNEQFFGPGTRLTVL.

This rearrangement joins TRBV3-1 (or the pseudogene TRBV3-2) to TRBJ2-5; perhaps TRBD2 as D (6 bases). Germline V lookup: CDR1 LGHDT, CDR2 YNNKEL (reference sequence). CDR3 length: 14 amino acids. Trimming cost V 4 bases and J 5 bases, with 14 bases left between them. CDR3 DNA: TGTGCCAGCAGCCCCTCGCGGGGACGTGAGACCCAGTACTTC. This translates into CASSPSRGRETQYF.

The CDR3 nucleotides read TGTGCCAGTAGACAGGGGGCTAATTCACCCCTCCACTTT. Its protein product is CASRQGANSPLHF. The chain links TRBV19 to TRBJ1-6; TRBD1 matches 9 bases. The J segment lost 6 bases and the V segment lost 6 bases, leaving 0 bases of the junction unmatched. CDR1 is LNHDA and CDR2 is SQIVND in the germline V gene (reference sequence). This CDR3 has 13 amino acids. The full variable domain, in which reference TRBV19 and TRBJ1-6 provide the parts outside the CDR3, is DGGITQSPKYLFRKEGQNVTLSCEQNLNHDAMYWYRQDPGQGLRLIYYSQIVNDFQKGDIAEGYSVSREKKESFPLTVTSAQKNPTAFYLCASRQGANSPLHFGNGTRLTVT.

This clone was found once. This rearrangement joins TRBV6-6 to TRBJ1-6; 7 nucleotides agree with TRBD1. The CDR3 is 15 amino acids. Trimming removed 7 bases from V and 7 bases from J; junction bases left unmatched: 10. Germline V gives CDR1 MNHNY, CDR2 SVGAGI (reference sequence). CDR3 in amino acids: CASNLDRDGNSPLHF. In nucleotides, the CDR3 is TGTGCCAGCAACCTAGACAGGGATGGCAATTCACCCCTCCACTTT.

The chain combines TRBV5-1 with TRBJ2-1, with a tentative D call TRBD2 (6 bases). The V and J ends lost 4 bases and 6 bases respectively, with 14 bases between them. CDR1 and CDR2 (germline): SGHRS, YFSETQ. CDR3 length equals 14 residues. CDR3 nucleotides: TGCGCCAGCAGCCCCGGGACTCCTGTCAATGAGCAGTTCTTC. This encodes CASSPGTPVNEQFF.

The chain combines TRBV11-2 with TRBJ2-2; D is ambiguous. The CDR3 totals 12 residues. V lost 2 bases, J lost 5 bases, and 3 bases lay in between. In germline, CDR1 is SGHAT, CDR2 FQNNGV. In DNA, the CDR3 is TGTGCCAGCAGCTTAAGTACCGGGGAGCTGTTTTTT. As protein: CASSLSTGELFF.

The CDR3 loop reads CASSQGGIPRVLGETQYF. The CDR3 DNA reads as TGTGCCAGCAGCCAAGGCGGGATTCCCAGGGTTTTGGGGGAGACCCAGTACTTC. V usage is TRBV3-1 (or the pseudogene TRBV3-2) and J usage is TRBJ2-5; D possibly corresponds to TRBD2 (6 bases). Trimming took 1 base from V and 5 from J, leaving 23 bases between them. Germline V lookup: CDR1 LGHDT, CDR2 YNNKEL (reference sequence). The CDR3 consists of 18 residues.

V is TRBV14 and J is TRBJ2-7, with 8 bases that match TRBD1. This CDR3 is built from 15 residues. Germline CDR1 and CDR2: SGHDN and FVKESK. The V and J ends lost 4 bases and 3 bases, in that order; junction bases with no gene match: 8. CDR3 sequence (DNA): TGTGCCAGCAGCCGAACCGGGACAGGCGGCTACGAGCAGTACTTC. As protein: CASSRTGTGGYEQYF.

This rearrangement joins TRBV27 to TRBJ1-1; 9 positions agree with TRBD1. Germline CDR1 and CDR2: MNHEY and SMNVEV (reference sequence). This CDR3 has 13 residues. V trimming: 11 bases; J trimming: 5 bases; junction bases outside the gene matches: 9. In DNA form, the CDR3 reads TGTGCCGTCCGGGACAGGGAATTAACTGAAGCTTTCTTT. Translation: CAVRDRELTEAFF.

CDR3 residues: CSVEVARYNEQFF. The CDR3 DNA reads TGCAGCGTTGAAGTCGCCCGTTACAATGAGCAGTTCTTC. The chain joins TRBV29-1 to TRBJ2-1; D gene ambiguous. V lost 1 base to trimming and J lost 4 bases, with 8 bases between them. The CDR3 contains 13 residues. Per the germline V gene, CDR1 is SQVTM and CDR2 is ANQGSEA.

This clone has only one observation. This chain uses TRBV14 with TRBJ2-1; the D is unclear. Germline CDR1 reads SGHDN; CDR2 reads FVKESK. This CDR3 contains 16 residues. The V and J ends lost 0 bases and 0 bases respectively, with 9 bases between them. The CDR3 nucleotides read TGTGCCAGCAGCCAAGACTTGATACACTCCTACAATGAGCAGTTCTTC. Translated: CASSQDLIHSYNEQFF. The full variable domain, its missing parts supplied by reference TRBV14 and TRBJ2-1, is EAGVTQFPSHSVIEKGQTVTLRCDPISGHDNLYWYRRVMGKEIKFLLHFVKESKQDESGMPNNRFLAERTGGTYSTLKVQPAELEDSGVYFCASSQDLIHSYNEQFFGPGTRLTVL.

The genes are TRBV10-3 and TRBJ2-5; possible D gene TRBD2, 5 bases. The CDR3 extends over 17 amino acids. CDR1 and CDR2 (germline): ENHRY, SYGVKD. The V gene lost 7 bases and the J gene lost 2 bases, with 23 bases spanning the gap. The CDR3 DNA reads TGTGCCATCACACCACGTCCCCCCGGGGAAACGCAAGAGACCCAGTACTTC. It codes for CAITPRPPGETQETQYF.